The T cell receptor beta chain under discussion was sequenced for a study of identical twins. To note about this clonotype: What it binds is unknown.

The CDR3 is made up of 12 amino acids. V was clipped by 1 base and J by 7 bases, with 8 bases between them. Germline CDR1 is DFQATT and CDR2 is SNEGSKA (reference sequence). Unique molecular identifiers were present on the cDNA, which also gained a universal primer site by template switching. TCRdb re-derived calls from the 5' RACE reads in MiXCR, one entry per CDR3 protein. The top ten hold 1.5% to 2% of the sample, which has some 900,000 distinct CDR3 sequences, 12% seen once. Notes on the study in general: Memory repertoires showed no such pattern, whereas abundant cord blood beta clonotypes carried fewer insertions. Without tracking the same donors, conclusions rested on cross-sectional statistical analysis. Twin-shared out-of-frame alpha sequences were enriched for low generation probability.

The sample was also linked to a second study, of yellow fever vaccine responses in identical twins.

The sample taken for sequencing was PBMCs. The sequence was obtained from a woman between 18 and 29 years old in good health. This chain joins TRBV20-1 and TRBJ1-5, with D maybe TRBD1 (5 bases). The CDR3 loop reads CSARVGQQPQHF. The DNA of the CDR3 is TGCAGTGCTAGAGTGGGGCAGCAGCCCCAGCATTTT.